This TCR beta chain was recorded in a study of cytomegalovirus exposure and HLA in healthy donors. Vbeta (60) and Jbeta (13) primers were used in the PCR. TCRdb's table, derived via immunoSEQ multiplex PCR, lists solely in-frame clones and lacks some. The profile shows approximately 170,000 clones, approximately 71% of them singletons. The CDR3 is 15 amino acids. The germline V gene has CDR1 KGHSH and CDR2 LQKENI. The V and J ends lost 2 bases and 5 bases respectively, with 12 bases between them. Study-level findings and limits: The authors listed around 150 TCR beta chains as cytomegalovirus-associated. Some segments of the V type, notably TRBV6-2 and TRBV6-3, were excluded as indistinguishable. Specificity of three CMV-associated chains for CMV antigens was verified in vitro. According to a later analysis, donors in an Asian-associated ancestry cluster reportedly had fewer N-insertions than the approximately 730-donor mean.

Details on this clone: Its antigen is still unknown.

The receptor comes from a male donor in good health and CMV-seronegative. The sequencing input was PBMCs. The chain uses TRBV18 and TRBJ1-4, with a tentative D call TRBD1 (5 bases). The CDR3 DNA reads TGTGCCAGCTCACCATTTGACGGGGGGAATGAAAAACTGTTTTTT. Residues: CASSPFDGGNEKLFF. Combining the CDR3 with reference TRBV18 and TRBJ1-4 gives the whole variable domain NAGVMQNPRHLVRRRGQEARLRCSPMKGHSHVYWYRQLPEEGLKFMVYLQKENIIDESGMPKERFSAEFPKEGPSILRIQQVVRGDSAAYFCASSPFDGGNEKLFFGSGTQLSVL.